Listed here are 19 T cell receptor beta chains from one sample, sequenced in a study of shared T cell receptors in the human thymus. The table came from immunoSEQ multiplex PCR; TCRdb's copy has only in-frame clones and leaves some out. The table shows about 660,000 clones, with roughly 88% occurring only once. Separately, the same data were catalogued under a study of human thymus T cells.

The specimen sequenced was thymocytes. The origin of the receptors is a boy younger than two with a congenital heart defect.

This rearrangement joins TRBV4-1 to TRBJ1-5, with D unclear. V was cut by 0 bases and J by 2 bases, with 26 bases left in between. The CDR3 length is 21 residues. Germline assignment: CDR1 MGHRA and CDR2 YSYEKL. CDR3 amino acids: CASSQEGLEVGILLCNQPQHF. The CDR3, as DNA: TGCGCCAGCAGCCAAGAAGGTCTGGAGGTAGGGATTTTGTTGTGCAATCAGCCCCAGCATTTT.

The chain combines TRBV29-1 with TRBJ2-5, with TRBD2 identical over 9 bases. There are 12 residues in the CDR3. Germline V gene lookup returns CDR1 SQVTM and CDR2 ANQGSEA. CDR3 nucleotides: TGCTCCGGGCGGGAGGGCCAAGAGACCCAGTACTTC. This gives the protein CSGREGQETQYF.

V and J are TRBV15 and TRBJ2-1, with 8 bases fitting TRBD2. V shed 0 bases, J shed 8 bases, and the junction held 6 bases outside the gene matches. This CDR3 spans 15 amino acids. Germline-derived CDR1 and CDR2 are LNHNV and YYDKDF (reference sequence). The CDR3: CATSRDGREDHEQFF. As DNA, the CDR3 is TGTGCCACCAGCAGAGATGGGCGGGAGGACCATGAGCAGTTCTTC.

The chain recombines TRBV19 with TRBJ2-2, with 10 nucleotides matching TRBD1. The CDR3 contains 16 residues. Germline V gene data show CDR1 as LNHDA and CDR2 as SQIVND (reference sequence). V gave up 7 bases and J gave up 5 bases; unmatched junction bases: 10. CDR3: CASTKPDRGQTGELFF. In DNA, the CDR3 is TGTGCCAGTACCAAACCCGACAGGGGGCAAACCGGGGAGCTGTTTTTT.

The chain is built from TRBV7-2 and TRBJ2-3; D is perhaps TRBD1 (5 bases). CDR1 is SGHTA and CDR2 is FQGNSA in the germline V gene. V shed 5 bases and J shed 6 bases, with 9 bases lying between them. CDR3 size: 12 residues. CDR3: CASSKRQDTQYF. CDR3 in DNA: TGTGCCAGCAGCAAACGACAGGATACGCAGTATTTT.

The chain recombines TRBV4-2 with TRBJ2-1; 9 nucleotides match TRBD2. The CDR3 extends over 18 amino acids. V dropped 6 bases and J dropped 2; count of bases not matched to a gene: 14. CDR1 is LGHNA and CDR2 is YNFKEQ in the germline V gene. CDR3 region: CASSAGGGRAFPYNEQFF. The CDR3 nucleotides are TGTGCCAGCAGTGCAGGCGGCGGGAGGGCCTTCCCCTACAATGAGCAGTTCTTC.

This rearrangement joins TRBV2 to TRBJ2-3, with D maybe TRBD2 (5 bases). CDR1 is SNHLY and CDR2 is FYNNEI in the germline V gene. The CDR3 loop spans 18 amino acids. V was trimmed by 6 bases and J by 3 bases, leaving 25 bases between them. This CDR3 is CASRTPPFKAVWTDTQYF. CDR3 nucleotide sequence: TGTGCCAGCAGGACCCCACCTTTCAAAGCGGTGTGGACAGATACGCAGTATTTT.

The chain is built from TRBV2 and TRBJ2-3; 10 bases fit TRBD2. CDR1 and CDR2 (germline): SNHLY, FYNNEI. Trimming at V came to 3 bases and at J to 1 base, leaving 4 bases not matched to a gene. The CDR3 is made up of 16 amino acids. The CDR3: CASSDLAGDGTDTQYF. DNA for the CDR3: TGTGCCAGCAGTGATCTAGCGGGAGATGGCACAGATACGCAGTATTTT. Drawing the rest from reference TRBV2 and TRBJ2-3, the complete variable domain is EPEVTQTPSHQVTQMGQEVILRCVPISNHLYFYWYRQILGQKVEFLVSFYNNEISEKSEIFDDQFSVERPDGSNFTLKIRSTKLEDSAMYFCASSDLAGDGTDTQYFGPGTRLTVL.

This clone came up once. The chain carries TRBV7-3 and TRBJ2-5, with TRBD2 matching 9 bases. The end of the DNA fits TRBJ2-7 better, so the J call may be wrong. The CDR3 is made up of 14 amino acids. Germline CDR1 is SGHTA and CDR2 is FQGTGA. CDR3 residues: CASSRIAGVNEQYF. In nucleotides, the CDR3 is TGTGCCAGCAGCCGAATAGCGGGAGTTAACGAGCAGTACTTC.

The V and J genes are TRBV10-3 and TRBJ2-7, with 7 bases matching TRBD2. This CDR3 is 19 amino acids long. From germline, CDR1 is ENHRY and CDR2 SYGVKD. Unmatched junction bases numbered 17, after V lost 0 bases and J lost 3 bases. As DNA, the CDR3 is TGTGCCATCAGTGAGTCGGGGAGGGCGGTCGGAAGACCCGTCTACGAGCAGTACTTC. Translating gives CAISESGRAVGRPVYEQYF.

V and J are TRBV5-4 and TRBJ2-1; D might be TRBD1 (5 bases). Germline V gene data show CDR1 as SGHNT and CDR2 as YYREEE (reference sequence). CDR3 length equals 15 residues. Trimming pared 4 bases from V and 0 bases from J, leaving 11 bases between. The CDR3 loop is CASSEARGSYNEQFF. CDR3 nucleotide sequence: TGTGCCAGCAGCGAAGCTAGGGGCTCCTACAATGAGCAGTTCTTC.

The chain couples TRBV4-1 to TRBJ2-7, with D perhaps matching TRBD2 (6 bases). Trimming cost V 1 base and J 7 bases, with 14 bases left between them. CDR1 is MGHRA, CDR2 YSYEKL, per germline. The CDR3 has 14 amino acids. CDR3 sequence reads: CASSQAWGTGEQYF. The CDR3 DNA follows: TGCGCCAGCAGCCAAGCCTGGGGGACTGGTGAGCAGTACTTC.

The genes are TRBV6-1 and TRBJ1-5; no reliable D call. Between the trimmed V and J ends, which lost 6 bases and 3 bases, there was a span of 12 bases. Germline values: CDR1 MNHNS, CDR2 SASEGT. CDR3 length equals 14 residues. The DNA for the CDR3 is TGTGCCAGCAGCGATGGAGGACCCAATCAGCCCCAGCATTTT. It encodes CASSDGGPNQPQHF.

V is TRBV5-6 and J is TRBJ1-4; no definite D call. This CDR3 region has 14 residues. Trimming left V 5 bases short and J 5 bases short, with 13 bases between. CDR1 is SGHDT, CDR2 YYEEEE, per germline. The CDR3 loop reads CASSGPLGNEKLFF. The CDR3, as DNA: TGTGCCAGCAGTGGCCCACTCGGGAATGAAAAACTGTTTTTT.

This rearrangement joins TRBV7-9 to TRBJ2-7; 10 positions match TRBD1. Germline loops: CDR1 SEHNR, CDR2 FQNEAQ (reference sequence). The CDR3 spans 15 residues. The trim removed 3 bases at V and 3 bases at J, leaving 5 bases unmatched. The CDR3, as DNA: TGTGCCAGCAGCTTGGACCGGGACAGGGGCTACGAGCAGTACTTC. Translation: CASSLDRDRGYEQYF. Complete variable domain (other parts from reference TRBV7-9 and TRBJ2-7): DTGVSQNPRHKITKRGQNVTFRCDPISEHNRLYWYRQTLGQGPEFLTYFQNEAQLEKSRLLSDRFSAERPKGSFSTLEIQRTEQGDSAMYLCASSLDRDRGYEQYFGPGTRLTVT.

This chain connects TRBV7-2 to TRBJ2-7; 10 nucleotides align to TRBD2. CDR1 SGHTA and CDR2 FQGNSA come from the germline V gene. This CDR3 is 18 amino acids long. Trimming cost V 1 base and J 1 base; bases outside gene matches: 10. The CDR3 DNA follows: TGTGCCAGCAGCTTAGATGTACTAGCGGGAAGTGGGTCCTACGAGCAGTACTTC. Amino acid sequence: CASSLDVLAGSGSYEQYF.

V gene TRBV27 combines with J gene TRBJ2-6; D may be TRBD1 (6 bases). The V gene lost 9 bases and the J gene lost 0 bases, with 27 bases spanning the gap. The CDR3 spans 20 residues. The V gene's germline CDR1 is MNHEY and CDR2 SMNVEV (reference sequence). CDR3 DNA sequence: TGTGCCAGTCTCGACCTTTGGCCTGGTCAGGACAGCTCTGGGGCCAACGTCCTGACTTTC. It specifies CASLDLWPGQDSSGANVLTF. Full variable domain (outside the CDR3, taken from reference TRBV27 and TRBJ2-6): EAQVTQNPRYLITVTGKKLTVTCSQNMNHEYMSWYRQDPGLGLRQIYYSMNVEVTDKGDVPEGYKVSRKEKRNFPLILESPSPNQTSLYFCASLDLWPGQDSSGANVLTFGAGSRLTVL.

This chain connects TRBV10-2 to TRBJ2-5; TRBD2 agrees at 11 bases. CDR3 length equals 20 residues. Germline V CDR1 and CDR2: WSHSY, SAAADI. The trim removed 8 bases at V and 5 bases at J, leaving 25 bases unmatched. CDR3 nucleotide sequence: TGCGCCAGCTCCTGGCCCCTCATGACTAGCGGGACTCCCCAAGCGGAGACCCAGTACTTC. Protein product: CASSWPLMTSGTPQAETQYF.

The V and J genes are TRBV29-1 and TRBJ2-7; 12 positions agree with TRBD2. This CDR3 is built from 17 residues. The germline V gene encodes CDR1 SQVTM and CDR2 ANQGSEA. The junction had 13 bases not matched to a gene; V was cut back by 3 bases and J by 4 bases. CDR3 coding DNA: TGCAGCGTTGAGGGCAGGGATTGGACTAGCGGGACATACGAGCAGTACTTC. Translating it yields CSVEGRDWTSGTYEQYF.